Listed below are T cell receptor beta chains from one sample, sequenced in a study of blood T cell repertoires in COVID-19. Generated by immunoSEQ multiplex PCR, the TCRdb table keeps only in-frame clones and is missing some. The table shows 200,000 or so clones, with just under 85% occurring only once. The sequenced sample was PBMCs or T cells enriched from blood (not recorded which). The receptor source for this set is a woman aged 40 to 50 with acute COVID-19. Both conserved end residues are part of each CDR3. A D gene is named only where the DNA matches it firmly. Size is omitted from some rows. Given values are once, few, many or a class for expanded clones.

.	TRBV5-4	TRBJ1-2	.	TGTGCCAGCAGCCCATCCGGGAGGTCCTATGGCTACACCTTC	CASSPSGRSYGYTF
few	TRBV2	TRBJ2-7	.	TGTGCCAGCAGACAGATTTCCTACGAGCAGTACTTC	CASRQISYEQYF
.	TRBV19	TRBJ1-3	.	TGTGCCAGTAGTACGACAGAGAACTATAACTCTGGAAACACCATATATTTT	CASSTTENYNSGNTIYF
.	TRBV6-5	TRBJ1-3	.	TGTGCCAGCAGTTACTCCAGGAACGGAAACACCATATATTTT	CASSYSRNGNTIYF
.	TRBV11-2	TRBJ2-1	.	TGTGCCAGCAGCTTAGCTGGCTTAGCGAGCTTCAATGAGCAGTTCTTC	CASSLAGLASFNEQFF
once	TRBV24-1	TRBJ1-1	TRBD1	TGTGCCACCAGTGCCAACCCGGGACAGGGGGCGGATTGGACTGAAGCTTTCTTT	CATSANPGQGADWTEAFF
few	TRBV24-1	TRBJ2-1	TRBD1	TGTGCCACGGGACAGGGTAGTTATGAGCAGTTCTTC	CATGQGSYEQFF
.	TRBV11-2	TRBJ2-5	TRBD2	TGTGCCAGCAGCTCCAAGGGACTAGCGGGGAGGGAGACCCAGTACTTC	CASSSKGLAGRETQYF
.	TRBV27	TRBJ2-2	.	TGTGCCAGCAGTTTAGTAACGGGACTGGGCACCGGGGAGCTGTTTTTT	CASSLVTGLGTGELFF
.	TRBV6-2/TRBV6-3	TRBJ1-1	.	TGTGCCAGCAGTTACTGGGCGGGGGGCACTGAAGCTTTCTTT	CASSYWAGGTEAFF
once	TRBV5-1	TRBJ2-7	TRBD2	TGCGCCAGCAGCTTGGCGGTGACTAGCGACTCGCAGTACTTC	CASSLAVTSDSQYF
.	TRBV5-1	TRBJ2-5	.	TGCGCCAGCAGCTTGGCTCAAGAGACCCAGTACTTC	CASSLAQETQYF
.	TRBV5-1	TRBJ1-5	TRBD1	TGCGCCAGCAGCCCGGGGACAGAACTTCAGCCCCAGCATTTT	CASSPGTELQPQHF
.	TRBV2	TRBJ2-7	.	TGTGCCAGCAGGGAAAGACACCTCGGGGGTAGTATAGTCTACGAGCAGTACTTC	CASRERHLGGSIVYEQYF
.	TRBV7-2	TRBJ1-2	TRBD1	TGTGCCAGCAAGGGGGCGGGACAGCAAAACTATGGCTACACCTTC	CASKGAGQQNYGYTF
.	TRBV7-9	TRBJ2-2	.	TGTGCCTCGAATCGGGGGAACACCGGGGAGCTGTTTTTT	CASNRGNTGELFF
.	TRBV29-1	TRBJ1-1	.	TGCAGCGTTGGAACGACAGGCACTGAAGCTTTCTTT	CSVGTTGTEAFF
.	TRBV13	TRBJ2-7	.	TGTGCCAGACTGAAAGCGGACGAGCAGTACTTC	CARLKADEQYF
.	TRBV6-5	TRBJ2-5	TRBD2	TGTGCCAGCCATTGGATTAGCGGGACCAAGGGGACCCAGTACTTC	CASHWISGTKGTQYF
.	TRBV27	TRBJ1-1	.	TGTGCCAGCGCCGACTCAAACAGGGCGTGGAGTGACACTGAAGCTTTCTTT	CASADSNRAWSDTEAFF
.	TRBV9	TRBJ1-6	.	TGTGCCAGCAGCGCTAGAGATTCACCCCTCCACTTT	CASSARDSPLHF
.	TRBV6-1	TRBJ2-7	.	TGTGCCAGCAGTGAAAGAAGACTCTGGCTCGTATACGAGCAGTACTTC	CASSERRLWLVYEQYF
many	TRBV18	TRBJ1-5	.	TGTGCCAGCTCACCAGCAGGGGTGGCATCGGGCAATCAGCCCCAGCATTTT	CASSPAGVASGNQPQHF
.	TRBV4-3	TRBJ2-7	.	TGCGCCAGCAGCCAAGATCAGGATCATGGATTCTACGAGCAGTACTTC	CASSQDQDHGFYEQYF
.	TRBV18	TRBJ2-2	TRBD1	TGTGCCAGCTCACCACCGACGGGACAGGGAATCACCGGGGAGCTGTTTTTT	CASSPPTGQGITGELFF
.	TRBV9	TRBJ1-4	TRBD1	TGTGCCAGCAGCGGGGACAGGGCGGGTGAAAAACTGTTTTTT	CASSGDRAGEKLFF
.	TRBV6-5	TRBJ1-6	.	TGTGCCAGCAGCGGGGGTTCAAATAATTCACCCCTCCACTTT	CASSGGSNNSPLHF
.	TRBV24-1	TRBJ2-5	TRBD1	TGTGCCACCAGTGATGGTACAGGGGAGGAGACCCAGTACTTC	CATSDGTGEETQYF